This TCR beta chain derives from a study of metastatic and nonmetastatic thyroid tumors. Trimming took 5 bases from V and 4 from J, leaving 15 bases between them. Germline CDR1 and CDR2: MNHEY and SMNVEV (reference sequence). The CDR3 extends over 14 amino acids. TCRdb reprocessed the PCR reads using MiXCR. The table includes 15,000 to 18,000 clones, 3.5% to 4.5% detected once. No patient had received any treatment before thyroid surgery. V and J are TRBV27 and TRBJ2-7, with a tentative D call TRBD2 (7 bases). Sample: tumor tissue. The sequence was collected from a female donor with papillary thyroid cancer or a benign thyroid nodule (not recorded which). Some clones in this sample may be carry-over from other donors' samples. CDR3 region: CASSARGGFYEQYF. The CDR3 region has the DNA TGTGCCAGCAGTGCGAGGGGGGGGTTTTACGAGCAGTACTTC.